This TCR beta chain was captured by sequencing in a study of blood T cell repertoires in COVID-19. The assay was immunoSEQ multiplex PCR, and TCRdb's table has in-frame clones only and misses some. The sample shows almost 200,000 clones, about 90% of them seen only once. The sample holds one count of this clone. The germline V gene encodes CDR1 LGHDT and CDR2 YNNKEL (reference sequence). Trimming pared 2 bases from V and 1 base from J, leaving 11 bases between. CDR3 length: 15 residues. The rearrangement uses TRBV3-1 (or the pseudogene TRBV3-2) and TRBJ1-1; D is unresolved. The clonotype originates from a woman in her 70s with acute or convalescent COVID-19. Specimen: peripheral blood. The CDR3 coding sequence is TGTGCCAGCAGCCAACCAGGCCCCAGGAACACTGAAGCTTTCTTT. Translating it yields CASSQPGPRNTEAFF.